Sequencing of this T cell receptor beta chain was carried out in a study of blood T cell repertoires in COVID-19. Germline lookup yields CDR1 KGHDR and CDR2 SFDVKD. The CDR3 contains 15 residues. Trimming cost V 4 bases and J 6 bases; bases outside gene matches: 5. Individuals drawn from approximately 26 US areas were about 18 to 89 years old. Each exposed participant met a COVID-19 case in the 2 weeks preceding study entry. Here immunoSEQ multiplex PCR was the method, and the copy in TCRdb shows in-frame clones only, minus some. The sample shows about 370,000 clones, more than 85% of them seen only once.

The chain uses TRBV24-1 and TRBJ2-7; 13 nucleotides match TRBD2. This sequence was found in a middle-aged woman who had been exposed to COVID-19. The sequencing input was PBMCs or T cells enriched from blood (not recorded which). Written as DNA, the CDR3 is TGTGCCACCAGTGACCCCACTAGCGGGAGGGCCGAGCAGTACTTC. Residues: CATSDPTSGRAEQYF.